These 27 T cell receptor beta chains came from one sample sequenced in a study of T cells after yellow fever vaccination. From the 5' RACE reads, TCRdb called clonotypes with MiXCR, one entry per CDR3 protein. The sample records around 530,000 distinct CDR3 sequences, less than 20% being singletons. Specimen: PBMCs, collected 5 days after the first yellow fever vaccination. These receptors came from a man aged 18-30 years who received the YFV17D yellow fever vaccine.

This clonotype was found a few times. CDR3 DNA: TGTGCCACCAGCAGAGATCCGGGGTTTGGTAATGAAAAACTGTTTTTT. Encoded protein: CATSRDPGFGNEKLFF. The V and J genes are TRBV15 and TRBJ1-4; D remains unclear. CDR3 length equals 16 residues. Germline loops: CDR1 LNHNV, CDR2 YYDKDF (reference sequence). V was clipped by 0 bases and J by 4 bases, with 12 bases between them.

There are a few counts of this clonotype. In DNA, the CDR3 is TGTGCCAGCAGCTTATCGGCTGCACCCTACGAGCAGTACGTC. Amino acid sequence: CASSLSAAPYEQYV. This rearrangement joins TRBV7-2 to TRBJ2-7, with no clear D. Trimming took 2 bases from V and 2 from J, leaving 10 bases between them. CDR3 length equals 14 residues. Germline loops: CDR1 SGHTA, CDR2 FQGNSA.

The gene calls are TRBV4-1 and TRBJ1-2; no reliable D call. V lost 3 bases, J lost 3 bases, and 23 bases lay in between. The CDR3 loop spans 18 amino acids. Looked up from germline, CDR1 is MGHRA and CDR2 is YSYEKL. The CDR3 reads CASSQPPLWQARDYGYTF. In nucleotides, the CDR3 is TGCGCCAGCAGCCAGCCCCCGCTTTGGCAGGCGAGGGACTATGGCTACACCTTC.

This clonotype has only a few counts. The rearrangement uses TRBV7-2 and TRBJ1-4; D is possibly TRBD1 (5 bases). Germline lookup yields CDR1 SGHTA and CDR2 FQGNSA. The CDR3 runs to 12 residues. V lost 3 bases and J lost 10, with 9 bases in between. The CDR3 is CASSLDQGKLFF. The CDR3 DNA follows: TGTGCCAGCAGCTTGGATCAGGGAAAACTGTTTTTT.

This clonotype has a handful of counts. This chain joins TRBV5-1 and TRBJ1-4; no definite D call. The V gene's germline CDR1 is SGHRS and CDR2 YFSETQ. The CDR3 is 14 amino acids. Between the trimmed V and J ends, which lost 0 bases and 3 bases, there was a span of 6 bases. The CDR3 DNA is TGCGCCAGCAGCTTGGCGGCAGCTAATGAAAAACTGTTTTTT. This codes for CASSLAAANEKLFF.

The gene calls are TRBV12-3 or TRBV12-4 and TRBJ2-2, with D uncertain. Trimming removed 8 bases from V and 0 bases from J, with 7 bases in between. There are 13 residues in the CDR3. The CDR3 nucleotides read TGTGCCAGCGGGCAAGCGAACACCGGGGAGCTGTTTTTT. Residues: CASGQANTGELFF.

In its sample, this clonotype was seen once. The chain links TRBV11-2 to TRBJ1-1; maybe TRBD1 (6 bases). The CDR3 covers 15 residues. V was shortened by 4 bases and J by 2 bases, with 14 bases between the two germline ends. Germline V gene lookup returns CDR1 SGHAT and CDR2 FQNNGV. CDR3: CASSSGLGGNTEAFF. The CDR3, as DNA: TGTGCCAGCAGCTCAGGACTGGGGGGCAACACTGAAGCTTTCTTT. Full variable domain (rest looked up from reference TRBV11-2 and TRBJ1-1): EAGVAQSPRYKIIEKRQSVAFWCNPISGHATLYWYQQILGQGPKLLIQFQNNGVVDDSQLPKDRFSAERLKGVDSTLKIQPAKLEDSAVYLCASSSGLGGNTEAFFGQGTRLTVV.

This clonotype was observed a few times. The V and J genes are TRBV3-1 and TRBJ2-1, with 10 bases identical to TRBD1. V shed 4 bases, J shed 8 bases, and the junction held 5 bases outside the gene matches. The CDR3 extends over 14 amino acids. Germline loops: CDR1 LGHDT, CDR2 YNNKEL (reference sequence). CDR3 bases: TGTGCCAGCAGCCCTATGGGACAGGGGTATGAGCAGTTCTTC. Translation: CASSPMGQGYEQFF.

In regard to this clonotype: The junction and the germline gene differ at one end; a read error may be behind it. V usage is TRBV5-1 and J usage is TRBJ1-2, with TRBD1 matching 9 bases. The CDR3 is made up of 18 amino acids. The germline CDR1 and CDR2 sequences are SGHRS and YFSETQ. For the CDR3, the DNA is TGCGCCAACAGCCCCAATTTGGGGACAGGGAATCGGGACTATGGCTACACCTTC. This gives the protein CANSPNLGTGNRDYGYTF.

The rearrangement links TRBV13 to TRBJ2-1; 8 bases are shared with TRBD2. Germline lookup yields CDR1 PRHDT and CDR2 FYEKMQ (reference sequence). The J segment lost 4 bases and the V segment lost 1 base, leaving 6 bases of the junction unmatched. This CDR3 contains 16 residues. For the CDR3, the DNA is TGTGCCAGCAGCTTAGCTGGAGCGGGGGCATACAATGAGCAGTTCTTC. Its translation is CASSLAGAGAYNEQFF.

CDR3 amino acids: CSASLPGAPNIQYF. The CDR3 DNA is TGCAGTGCTAGTCTCCCAGGGGCCCCAAACATTCAGTACTTC. The chain uses TRBV20-1 and TRBJ2-4; tentatively, D is TRBD1 (6 bases). This CDR3 has 14 residues. Germline CDR1 reads DFQATT; CDR2 reads SNEGSKA (reference sequence). Trimming left V 3 bases short and J 6 bases short, with 15 bases between.

This clonotype was observed a few times. The rearrangement uses TRBV2 and TRBJ2-3; D not certain. V was pared by 10 bases and J by 1 base, with 12 bases between. Per germline, CDR1 SNHLY and CDR2 FYNNEI. CDR3 size: 13 residues. The CDR3 region has the DNA TGTGCCAACACCCTCAAGGGCACAGATACGCAGTATTTT. Protein product: CANTLKGTDTQYF. The full variable domain, in which reference TRBV2 and TRBJ2-3 provide the parts outside the CDR3, is EPEVTQTPSHQVTQMGQEVILRCVPISNHLYFYWYRQILGQKVEFLVSFYNNEISEKSEIFDDQFSVERPDGSNFTLKIRSTKLEDSAMYFCANTLKGTDTQYFGPGTRLTVL.

This clonotype has more than one count but fewer than ten. The V call is TRBV20-1, the J call TRBJ2-1; D not certain. With 3 bases removed from V and 0 bases from J, the gap between germline ends came to 9 bases. The CDR3 length is 14 residues. CDR1 is DFQATT and CDR2 is SNEGSKA in the germline V gene (reference sequence). CDR3 region: CSASAANSYNEQFF. CDR3 in DNA: TGCAGTGCTAGTGCGGCGAACTCCTACAATGAGCAGTTCTTC.

This clonotype has more than one count but fewer than ten. The chain has TRBV5-1 and TRBJ1-6; TRBD1 agrees at 9 bases. This CDR3 has 16 amino acids. V was clipped by 4 bases and J by 10 bases; unmatched bases: 12. Per germline, CDR1 SGHRS and CDR2 YFSETQ. CDR3 bases: TGCGCCAGCAGCACCGATACAGGGGGCGGCGGGTCACCCCTCCACTTT. It is translated as CASSTDTGGGGSPLHF.

This sequence joins TRBV7-2 and TRBJ2-3; tentative D call: TRBD2 (7 bases). V gave up 5 bases and J gave up 0 bases, with 15 bases separating them. This CDR3 has 16 amino acids. The germline V gene encodes CDR1 SGHTA and CDR2 FQGNSA. As DNA, the CDR3 is TGTGCCAGCAGCCCGCGGGGGCAACCTAGCACAGATACGCAGTATTTT. This gives the protein CASSPRGQPSTDTQYF.

This clonotype was detected only a few times. This chain connects TRBV29-1 to TRBJ1-5; D may be TRBD1 (6 bases). This CDR3 is 13 amino acids long. Germline CDR1 reads SQVTM; CDR2 reads ANQGSEA. The V gene lost 6 bases and the J gene lost 2 bases, with 11 bases spanning the gap. The CDR3 coding sequence is TGCAGCGTCATGACAGGAGGCAATCAGCCCCAGCATTTT. Residues: CSVMTGGNQPQHF.

The V and J genes are TRBV18 and TRBJ1-1, with D perhaps TRBD1 (6 bases). The germline CDR1 and CDR2 sequences are KGHSH and LQKENI. V dropped 2 bases and J dropped 0 bases, with 16 bases sitting between them. The CDR3 has 17 amino acids. CDR3: CASSPFGGAGMNTEAFF. The DNA of the CDR3 is TGTGCCAGCTCACCATTCGGGGGCGCGGGGATGAACACTGAAGCTTTCTTT.

On this clonotype itself: A read error is possible here, since a much larger clone lies one base away. The chain combines TRBV7-6 with TRBJ2-5; possibly TRBD1 for D (6 bases). V was trimmed by 2 bases and J by 3 bases, leaving 10 bases between them. Germline CDR1 reads SGHVS; CDR2 reads FNYEAQ. CDR3 length: 14 residues. The CDR3 sequence is CASSLRPGEETQYF. The CDR3 nucleotides read TGTGCCAGCAGCTTAAGGCCAGGGGAAGAGACCCAGTACTTC.

Only a few counts were recorded for this clonotype. This sequence joins TRBV5-1 and TRBJ2-7; 11 nucleotides agree with TRBD1. The CDR3 contains 14 residues. Looked up from germline, CDR1 is SGHRS and CDR2 is YFSETQ. J gave up 7 bases and V 4 bases, and 7 bases lay outside the gene matches. The CDR3 is CASSPGQGAREQYV. CDR3 DNA: TGCGCCAGCAGCCCCGGACAGGGGGCGCGAGAGCAGTACGTC.

This clonotype was picked up a small number of times. This sequence joins TRBV5-4 and TRBJ2-1, with 13 bases aligning to TRBD2. The CDR3 is 16 amino acids. In germline, CDR1 is SGHNT, CDR2 YYREEE (reference sequence). With V trimmed by 4 bases and J by 10 bases, 11 bases remained unmatched. The CDR3 loop reads CASSLDTSGGAGEQFF. DNA for the CDR3: TGTGCCAGCAGCCTGGATACTAGCGGGGGGGCGGGCGAGCAGTTCTTC.

This clonotype was observed a handful of times. The genes are TRBV7-9 and TRBJ2-3; 7 bases are a match to TRBD1. The CDR3 contains 15 residues. V lost 4 bases, J lost 1 base, and 5 bases stayed unmatched. Per germline, CDR1 SEHNR and CDR2 FQNEAQ (reference sequence). The CDR3 DNA follows: TGTGCCAGCAGCTGGACAGGTTTGCGCACAGATACGCAGTATTTT. Protein: CASSWTGLRTDTQYF.

In its sample, this clonotype was seen a few times. The gene calls are TRBV9 and TRBJ2-1; D could derive from TRBD1 or TRBD2 (5 bases each). The V gene lost 3 bases and the J gene lost 2 bases, with 15 bases spanning the gap. The germline CDR1 and CDR2 sequences are SGDLS and YYNGEE. CDR3 length equals 16 residues. CDR3: CASSGAGTAPYNEQFF. CDR3 coding DNA: TGTGCCAGCAGCGGAGCCGGGACGGCACCCTACAATGAGCAGTTCTTC.

This clonotype occurred a few times. The chain carries TRBV5-1 and TRBJ2-5, with 13 nucleotides matching TRBD2. The CDR3 length is 17 residues. Germline V gene sequence: CDR1 SGHRS, CDR2 YFSETQ. The J segment lost 2 bases and the V segment lost 3 bases, leaving 7 bases of the junction unmatched. The CDR3 DNA follows: TGCGCCAGCAGCTCAGCCGCGACTAGCGGGGGGCAAGAGACCCAGTACTTC. It yields the protein CASSSAATSGGQETQYF.

This clonotype came up a few times. V is TRBV3-1 and J is TRBJ1-5; TRBD1 might be the D (5 bases). The CDR3 has 16 residues. V shed 4 bases and J shed 6 bases, with 19 bases lying between them. Per germline, CDR1 LGHDT and CDR2 YNNKEL (reference sequence). The CDR3: CASSRDSSLGGQPQHF. CDR3 bases: TGTGCCAGCAGCCGGGACTCTTCGCTGGGAGGTCAGCCCCAGCATTTT.

This clonotype was counted between two and nine times. This sequence joins TRBV7-9 and TRBJ2-1; weak D call: TRBD2 (7 bases). The CDR3 sequence is 15 residues long. Germline V CDR1 and CDR2: SEHNR, FQNEAQ (reference sequence). Deletions cut 5 bases from V and 3 bases from J, with 14 bases between. Here the CDR3 DNA reads TGTGCCAGCAGCCGATTGAGGGGGGGCTACAATGAGCAGTTCTTC. Translating gives CASSRLRGGYNEQFF.

The rearrangement links TRBV9 to TRBJ1-3, with D possibly TRBD1 on 5 matching bases. Trimming stripped 8 bases from V and 2 bases from J, with 11 bases between. This CDR3 spans 13 amino acids. In germline, CDR1 is SGDLS, CDR2 YYNGEE. The DNA of the CDR3 is TGTGCCAGTTGGGACGGGACTGGAAACACCATATATTTT. Its translation is CASWDGTGNTIYF.

The chain recombines TRBV5-1 with TRBJ2-5, with a possible D match to TRBD2 (6 bases). The CDR3 loop spans 13 amino acids. Germline CDR1 and CDR2: SGHRS and YFSETQ. Trimming took 7 bases from V and 5 from J, leaving 15 bases between them. The CDR3 protein is CASGGDFRETQYF. DNA for the CDR3: TGCGCCAGCGGAGGGGACTTCCGGGAGACCCAGTACTTC.